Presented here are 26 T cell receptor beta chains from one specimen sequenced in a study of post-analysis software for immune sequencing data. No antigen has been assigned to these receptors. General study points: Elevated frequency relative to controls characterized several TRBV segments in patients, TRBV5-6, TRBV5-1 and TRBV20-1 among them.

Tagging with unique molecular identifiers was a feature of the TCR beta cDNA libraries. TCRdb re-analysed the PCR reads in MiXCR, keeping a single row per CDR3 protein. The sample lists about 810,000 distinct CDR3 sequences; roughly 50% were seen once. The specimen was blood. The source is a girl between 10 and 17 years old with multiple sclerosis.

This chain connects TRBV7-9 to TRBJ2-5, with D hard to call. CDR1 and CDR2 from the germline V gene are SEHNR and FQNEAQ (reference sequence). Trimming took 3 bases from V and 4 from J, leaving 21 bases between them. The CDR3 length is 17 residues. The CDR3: CASSLSLSTRPGETQYF. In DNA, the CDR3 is TGTGCCAGCAGCTTGTCTCTGTCGACACGTCCCGGAGAGACCCAGTACTTC.

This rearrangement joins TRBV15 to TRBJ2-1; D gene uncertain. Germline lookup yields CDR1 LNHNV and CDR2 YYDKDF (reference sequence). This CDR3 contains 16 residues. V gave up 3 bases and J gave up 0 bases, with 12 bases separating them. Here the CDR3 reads CATSRPHRHSYNEQFF. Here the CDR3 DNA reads TGTGCCACCAGCAGGCCACACAGACACTCCTACAATGAGCAGTTCTTC.

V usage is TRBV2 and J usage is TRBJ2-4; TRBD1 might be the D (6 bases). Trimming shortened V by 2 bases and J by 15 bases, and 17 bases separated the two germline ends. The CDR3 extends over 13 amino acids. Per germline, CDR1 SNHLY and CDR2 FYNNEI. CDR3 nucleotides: TGTGCCAGCAGTGAAAGAGGGGGTATAGTGCGGTACTTC. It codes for CASSERGGIVRYF.

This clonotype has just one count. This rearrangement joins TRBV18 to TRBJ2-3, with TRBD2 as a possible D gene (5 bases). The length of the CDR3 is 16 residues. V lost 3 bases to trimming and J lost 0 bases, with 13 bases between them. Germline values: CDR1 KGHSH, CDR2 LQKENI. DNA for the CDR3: TGTGCCAGCTCACCCCTTAGGTGGAGGAGCACAGATACGCAGTATTTT. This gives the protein CASSPLRWRSTDTQYF.

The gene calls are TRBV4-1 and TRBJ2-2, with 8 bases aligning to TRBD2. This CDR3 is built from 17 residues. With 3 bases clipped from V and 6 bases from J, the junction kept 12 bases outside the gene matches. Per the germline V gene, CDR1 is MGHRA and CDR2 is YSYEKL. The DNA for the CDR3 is TGCGCCAGCAGCCACCCTTTGCGGGGGGCGGCGGCCGGGGAGCTGTTTTTT. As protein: CASSHPLRGAAAGELFF.

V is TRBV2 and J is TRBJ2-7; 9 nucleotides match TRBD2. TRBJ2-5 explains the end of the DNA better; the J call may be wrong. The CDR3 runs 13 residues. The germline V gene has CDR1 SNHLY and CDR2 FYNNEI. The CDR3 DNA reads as TGTGCCAGCAATGCGGGGGGGCGTGAGACCCAGTACTTC. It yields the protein CASNAGGRETQYF.

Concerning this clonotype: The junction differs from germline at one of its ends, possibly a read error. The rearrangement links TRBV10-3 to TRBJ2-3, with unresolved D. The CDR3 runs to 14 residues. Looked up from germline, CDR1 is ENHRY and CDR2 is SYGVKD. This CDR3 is CPISEPLNGDTQYF. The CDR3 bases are TGTCCCATCAGTGAGCCGCTGAATGGAGATACGCAGTATTTT.

The CDR3 region is CASSVQGTSGIYEQYF. As DNA, the CDR3 is TGTGCCAGCAGCGTACAAGGGACTAGCGGGATATACGAGCAGTACTTC. The chain carries TRBV9 and TRBJ2-7; the match to TRBD2 covers 13 bases. Trimming took 1 base from V and 4 from J; bases not matched to a gene: 5. Germline values: CDR1 SGDLS, CDR2 YYNGEE. There are 16 residues in the CDR3.

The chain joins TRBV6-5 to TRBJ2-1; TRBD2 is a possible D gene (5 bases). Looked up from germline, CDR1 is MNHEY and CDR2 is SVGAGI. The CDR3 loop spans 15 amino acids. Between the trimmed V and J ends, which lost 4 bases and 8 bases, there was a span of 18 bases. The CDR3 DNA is TGTGCCAGCAGTTCACTAGTTGGTATGACCCATGAGCAGTTCTTC. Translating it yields CASSSLVGMTHEQFF.

The CDR3 DNA is TGTGCCACCAGCGCCGGGGGGAACACTGAAGCTTTCTTT. It codes for CATSAGGNTEAFF. The chain has TRBV15 and TRBJ1-1; a possible D gene is TRBD1 (5 bases). V lost 5 bases and J lost 1, with 8 bases in between. CDR1 is LNHNV and CDR2 is YYDKDF in the germline V gene (reference sequence). The length of the CDR3 is 13 residues.

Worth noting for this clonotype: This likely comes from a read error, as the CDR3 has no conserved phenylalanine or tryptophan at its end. CDR3 sequence reads: CASSLMGYEQYL. DNA of the CDR3: TGTGCCAGCAGTTTAATGGGCTACGAGCAGTACCTC. The chain employs TRBV12-3 or TRBV12-4 and TRBJ2-7, with D unclear. This CDR3 region has 12 residues. V dropped 2 bases and J dropped 3 bases, with 5 bases sitting between them.

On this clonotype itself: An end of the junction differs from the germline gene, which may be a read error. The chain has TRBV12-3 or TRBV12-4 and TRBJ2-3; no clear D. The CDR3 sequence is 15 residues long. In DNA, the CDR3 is TGTGCCGGCAGTCCCCATCAGACTAGCACAGATACGCAGTATTTT. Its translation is CAGSPHQTSTDTQYF.

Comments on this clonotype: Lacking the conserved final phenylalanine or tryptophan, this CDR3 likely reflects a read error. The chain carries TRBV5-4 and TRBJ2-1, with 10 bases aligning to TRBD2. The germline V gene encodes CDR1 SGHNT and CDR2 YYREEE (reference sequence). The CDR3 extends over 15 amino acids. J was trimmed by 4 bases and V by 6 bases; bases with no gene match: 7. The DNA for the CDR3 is TGTGCCAGCAACAGCGGGGGGGCGGAATACAATGAGCAGTTCCTC. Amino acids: CASNSGGAEYNEQFL.

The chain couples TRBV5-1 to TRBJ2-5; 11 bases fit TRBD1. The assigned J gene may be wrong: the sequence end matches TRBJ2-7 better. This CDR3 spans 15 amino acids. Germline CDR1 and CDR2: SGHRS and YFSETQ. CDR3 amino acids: CASSAKRTGGHEQYF. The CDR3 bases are TGCGCCAGCAGCGCTAAGAGGACAGGGGGCCACGAGCAGTACTTC.

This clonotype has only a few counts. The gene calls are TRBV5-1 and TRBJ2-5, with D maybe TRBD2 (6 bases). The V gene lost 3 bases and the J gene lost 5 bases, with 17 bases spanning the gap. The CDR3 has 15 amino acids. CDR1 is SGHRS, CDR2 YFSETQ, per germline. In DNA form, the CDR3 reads TGCGCCAGCAGCTCCGCACAGACTAGTACGGAGACCCAGTACTTC. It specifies CASSSAQTSTETQYF.

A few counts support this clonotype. DNA of the CDR3: TGTGCCAGCAGTGAAACTAGCGGGGGGAGTACAGATACGCAGTATTTT. Its translation is CASSETSGGSTDTQYF. The chain carries TRBV6-1 and TRBJ2-3; 12 bases map to TRBD2. The junction had 3 bases not matched to a gene; V was cut back by 2 bases and J by 3 bases. Germline CDR1 is MNHNS and CDR2 is SASEGT. This CDR3 region has 16 residues.

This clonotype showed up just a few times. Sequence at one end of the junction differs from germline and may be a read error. The CDR3 DNA reads as TGTGCCAGCAGTGTAGTCGGGGCTGGGGCCAACGTCCTGACTTTC. Protein sequence: CASSVVGAGANVLTF. The chain is built from TRBV9 and TRBJ2-6, with D possibly matching TRBD2 (5 bases). Per the germline V gene, CDR1 is SGDLS and CDR2 is YYNGEE. CDR3 length equals 15 residues.

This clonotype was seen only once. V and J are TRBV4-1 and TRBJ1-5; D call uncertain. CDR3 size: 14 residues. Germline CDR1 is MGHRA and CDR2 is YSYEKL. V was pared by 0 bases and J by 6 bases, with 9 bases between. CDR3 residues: CASSQDNPAQPQHF. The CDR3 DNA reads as TGCGCCAGCAGCCAAGATAATCCGGCTCAGCCCCAGCATTTT.

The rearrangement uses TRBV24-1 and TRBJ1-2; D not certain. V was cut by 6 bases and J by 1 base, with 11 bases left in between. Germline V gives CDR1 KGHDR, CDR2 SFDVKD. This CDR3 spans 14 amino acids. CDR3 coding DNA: TGTGCCACCAGTCCGTCGGGCGGTAACTATGGCTACACCTTC. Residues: CATSPSGGNYGYTF.

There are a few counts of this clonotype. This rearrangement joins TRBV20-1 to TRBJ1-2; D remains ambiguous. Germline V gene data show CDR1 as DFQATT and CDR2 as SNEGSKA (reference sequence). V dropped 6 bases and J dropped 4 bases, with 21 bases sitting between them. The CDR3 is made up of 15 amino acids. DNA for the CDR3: TGCAGTGCAAGGACGGGATGGCGATTCGGCTATGGCTACACCTTC. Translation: CSARTGWRFGYGYTF.

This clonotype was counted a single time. As DNA, the CDR3 is TGTGCCAGCAGCCCTCCGGGGGGGCGGAATGAGCAGTACTTC. Translated, it gives CASSPPGGRNEQYF. The gene calls are TRBV7-9 and TRBJ2-4, with 8 bases identical to TRBD2. Germline CDR1 reads SEHNR; CDR2 reads FQNEAQ (reference sequence). The length of the CDR3 is 14 residues. With 5 bases clipped from V and 13 bases from J, the junction kept 13 bases outside the gene matches. The full variable domain, its missing parts supplied by reference TRBV7-9 and TRBJ2-4, is DTGVSQNPRHKITKRGQNVTFRCDPISEHNRLYWYRQTLGQGPEFLTYFQNEAQLEKSRLLSDRFSAERPKGSFSTLEIQRTEQGDSAMYLCASSPPGGRNEQYFGAGTRLSVL.

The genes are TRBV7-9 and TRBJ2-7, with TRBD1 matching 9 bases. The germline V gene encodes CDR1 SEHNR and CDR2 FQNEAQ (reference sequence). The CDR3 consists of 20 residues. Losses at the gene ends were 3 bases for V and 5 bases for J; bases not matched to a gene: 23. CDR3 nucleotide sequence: TGTGCCAGCAGCTTCGGTAGAGTCCTTCGCACCGGGACAGGGTCCAACGAGCAGTACTTC. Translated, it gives CASSFGRVLRTGTGSNEQYF.

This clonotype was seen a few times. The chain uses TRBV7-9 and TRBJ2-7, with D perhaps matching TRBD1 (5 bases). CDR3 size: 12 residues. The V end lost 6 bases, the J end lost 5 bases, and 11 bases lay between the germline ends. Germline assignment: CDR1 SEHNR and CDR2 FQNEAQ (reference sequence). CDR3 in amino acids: CASSSVGDEQYF. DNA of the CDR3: TGTGCCAGCAGTTCCGTAGGGGACGAGCAGTACTTC.

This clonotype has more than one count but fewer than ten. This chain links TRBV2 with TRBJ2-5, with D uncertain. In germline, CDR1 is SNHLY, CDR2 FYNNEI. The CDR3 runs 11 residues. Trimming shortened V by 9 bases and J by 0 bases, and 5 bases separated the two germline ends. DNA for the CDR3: TGTGCCAGTCAGTACCAAGAGACCCAGTACTTC. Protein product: CASQYQETQYF.

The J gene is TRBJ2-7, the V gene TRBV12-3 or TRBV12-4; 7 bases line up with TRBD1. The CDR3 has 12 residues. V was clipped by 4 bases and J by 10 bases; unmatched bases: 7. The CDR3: CASSSGDSLQYF. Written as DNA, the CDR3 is TGTGCCAGCAGTTCCGGGGACAGCCTCCAGTACTTC.

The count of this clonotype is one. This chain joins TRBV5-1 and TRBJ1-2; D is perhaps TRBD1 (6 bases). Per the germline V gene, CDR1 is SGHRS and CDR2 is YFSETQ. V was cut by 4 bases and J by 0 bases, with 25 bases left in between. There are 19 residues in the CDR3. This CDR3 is CASSLRNRDTLATNYGYTF. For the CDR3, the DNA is TGCGCCAGCAGCCTACGGAACCGGGACACTCTTGCTACTAACTATGGCTACACCTTC.